These 30 T cell receptor beta chains came from one sample sequenced in a study of identical twins. TCRdb itself ran the 5' RACE reads through MiXCR, one entry per CDR3 protein. This sample has 200,000 to 250,000 distinct CDR3 sequences, with 6.5% found just once. The sample was also reused in another study, on T cells expressing NK-cell markers.

Material: CD8+ T cells sorted from blood. These TCRs come from a young woman in good health.

Only a few counts were recorded for this clonotype. The rearrangement uses TRBV19 and TRBJ1-2; D gene uncertain. This CDR3 region has 15 residues. Germline V gene lookup returns CDR1 LNHDA and CDR2 SQIVND (reference sequence). V was pared by 7 bases and J by 0 bases, with 15 bases between. CDR3 sequence: CASTPTEAPNYGYTF. The CDR3 bases are TGTGCCAGTACCCCCACGGAGGCGCCTAACTATGGCTACACCTTC.

This clonotype turned up a few times. V gene TRBV4-3 combines with J gene TRBJ2-1; perhaps D is TRBD1 or TRBD2 (6 bases each). The ends were cut back, 5 bases at V and 6 bases at J, with 23 bases in the middle. This CDR3 contains 17 residues. CDR1 LGHNA and CDR2 YSLEER come from the germline V gene. The DNA for the CDR3 is TGCGCCAGCAGCTCCGCCTGGAGGGGGTCCGGGAGCAATGAGCAGTTCTTC. Translating gives CASSSAWRGSGSNEQFF.

The rearrangement joins TRBV27 to TRBJ2-7, with a possible D match to TRBD1 (6 bases). Germline-derived CDR1 and CDR2 are MNHEY and SMNVEV (reference sequence). Trimming stripped 8 bases from V and 4 bases from J, with 9 bases between. The CDR3 consists of 11 residues. CDR3 DNA sequence: TGTGCCAGCCAAGGGGGTTACGAGCAGTACTTC. It is translated as CASQGGYEQYF.

This clonotype was detected ten times or more. The V and J genes are TRBV28 and TRBJ1-2; maybe TRBD1 (6 bases). The V gene's germline CDR1 is MDHEN and CDR2 SYDVKM. V was cut by 7 bases and J by 8 bases, with 20 bases left in between. The length of the CDR3 is 14 residues. The CDR3 sequence: CASTLSPGARGYTF. DNA of the CDR3: TGTGCCAGCACCCTAAGCCCGGGGGCCAGGGGCTACACCTTC.

V and J are TRBV3-1 and TRBJ2-3; D might be TRBD2 (6 bases). CDR1 and CDR2 (germline): LGHDT, YNNKEL (reference sequence). The V end was cut by 0 bases, the J end by 6 bases, with 7 bases between. The CDR3 covers 13 residues. The CDR3 sequence: CASSQDRGDTQYF. The CDR3, as DNA: TGTGCCAGCAGCCAAGATCGGGGGGATACGCAGTATTTT.

The chain is built from TRBV6-5 and TRBJ1-1; possible D gene TRBD1, 6 bases. V lost 0 bases and J lost 7, with 12 bases in between. CDR1 is MNHEY, CDR2 SVGAGI, per germline. CDR3 length: 14 amino acids. Written as DNA, the CDR3 is TGTGCCAGCAGTTACTCGGGGGGCCGAGGTGAAGCTTTCTTT. It encodes CASSYSGGRGEAFF.

The chain couples TRBV20-1 to TRBJ2-5, with D possibly matching TRBD2 (6 bases). Germline assignment: CDR1 DFQATT and CDR2 SNEGSKA (reference sequence). The V gene lost 3 bases and the J gene lost 3 bases, with 17 bases spanning the gap. The CDR3 has 15 residues. CDR3 amino acids: CSARHNRDWEETQYF. The CDR3 coding sequence is TGCAGTGCTAGGCATAACCGGGACTGGGAAGAGACCCAGTACTTC.

This clonotype was counted ten times or more. This chain links TRBV18 with TRBJ2-2; D is unclear. Trimming removed 6 bases from V and 2 bases from J, with 10 bases in between. This CDR3 has 14 residues. Germline V gene sequence: CDR1 KGHSH, CDR2 LQKENI. The CDR3 nucleotides read TGTGCCAGCTCCCTTGGACCAAACACCGGGGAGCTGTTTTTT. As protein: CASSLGPNTGELFF.

This rearrangement joins TRBV12-3 or TRBV12-4 to TRBJ2-1; D is unresolved. The CDR3 runs to 12 residues. The ends were cut back, 3 bases at V and 8 bases at J, with 8 bases in the middle. The CDR3 DNA reads TGTGCCAGCAGTTTCAACTTGGATGAGCAGTTCTTC. Residues: CASSFNLDEQFF.

V is TRBV6-1 and J is TRBJ2-3; no firm D call. Germline V gene lookup returns CDR1 MNHNS and CDR2 SASEGT. CDR3 length: 15 residues. The V gene lost 6 bases and the J gene lost 2 bases, with 15 bases spanning the gap. CDR3 region: CASSPSQGPTDTQYF. The CDR3 bases are TGTGCCAGCAGCCCGTCTCAAGGCCCCACAGATACGCAGTATTTT.

This clonotype was recorded many times. The rearrangement uses TRBV11-2 and TRBJ2-1; 9 nucleotides line up with TRBD1. Germline V CDR1 and CDR2: SGHAT, FQNNGV. V was pared by 5 bases and J by 8 bases, with 13 bases of the junction left unmatched. The CDR3 has 16 residues. Here the CDR3 DNA reads TGTGCCAGCAGCCGAGGTCCCGGGACAGGGTTCCATGAGCAGTTCTTC. This codes for CASSRGPGTGFHEQFF. The variable domain in full, completed from reference TRBV11-2 and TRBJ2-1, reads EAGVAQSPRYKIIEKRQSVAFWCNPISGHATLYWYQQILGQGPKLLIQFQNNGVVDDSQLPKDRFSAERLKGVDSTLKIQPAKLEDSAVYLCASSRGPGTGFHEQFFGPGTRLTVL.

This chain joins TRBV7-9 and TRBJ2-2; 7 bases map to TRBD1. This CDR3 comprises 15 residues. V shed 5 bases, J shed 5 bases, and the junction held 8 bases outside the gene matches. Per the germline V gene, CDR1 is SEHNR and CDR2 is FQNEAQ (reference sequence). CDR3 in DNA: TGTGCCAGCAGCCCAGAGGGGGCGAGAACCGGGGAGCTGTTTTTT. This codes for CASSPEGARTGELFF.

This clonotype was counted a few times. The rearrangement uses TRBV7-2 and TRBJ1-1; D is unclear. Trimming stripped 0 bases from V and 0 bases from J, with 8 bases between. The germline CDR1 and CDR2 sequences are SGHTA and FQGNSA. CDR3 length: 15 residues. The DNA for the CDR3 is TGTGCCAGCAGCTTAGCGCTAGGCGTGAACACTGAAGCTTTCTTT. Protein product: CASSLALGVNTEAFF.

For this clonotype: Since a much larger clone is just one base distant, this may be a read error. The gene calls are TRBV7-9 and TRBJ2-7; no clear D gene. CDR1 SEHNR and CDR2 FQNEAQ come from the germline V gene (reference sequence). This CDR3 has 12 residues. The V and J ends lost 5 bases and 2 bases respectively, with 7 bases between them. The CDR3 nucleotides read TGTGCCAGCAGCCCGGAGACCTACGAGCAGTACTTC. It codes for CASSPETYEQYF.

This clonotype was observed many times. The chain couples TRBV15 to TRBJ2-1, with TRBD2 identical over 8 bases. This CDR3 region has 15 residues. Germline V CDR1 and CDR2: LNHNV, YYDKDF (reference sequence). The V segment lost 10 bases and the J segment 4 bases; nucleotides outside the gene matches: 12. The CDR3 nucleotides are TGTGCCATAAAAGCGGGGGCGAATGTATACAATGAGCAGTTCTTC. Its translation: CAIKAGANVYNEQFF. Full variable domain (missing parts from reference TRBV15 and TRBJ2-1): DAMVIQNPRYQVTQFGKPVTLSCSQTLNHNVMYWYQQKSSQAPKLLFHYYDKDFNNEADTPDNFQSRRPNTSFCFLDIRSPGLGDTAMYLCAIKAGANVYNEQFFGPGTRLTVL.

The table lists this clonotype with many counts. The V call is TRBV11-2, the J call TRBJ2-3; D ambiguous. Per germline, CDR1 SGHAT and CDR2 FQNNGV. The CDR3 runs to 15 residues. Trimming removed 1 base from V and 2 bases from J, with 10 bases in between. CDR3 sequence: CASSLVGGITDTQYF. CDR3 DNA sequence: TGTGCCAGCAGCTTAGTGGGCGGAATCACAGATACGCAGTATTTT.

This clonotype was recorded many times. The chain has TRBV7-2 and TRBJ2-7; D unresolved. The CDR3 covers 14 residues. Germline assignment: CDR1 SGHTA and CDR2 FQGNSA. Trimming stripped 5 bases from V and 4 bases from J, with 15 bases between. CDR3 sequence (DNA): TGTGCCAGCAGCCCCGGGCCGGTCGAATACGAGCAGTACTTC. The encoded protein is CASSPGPVEYEQYF.

This clonotype was detected ten times or more. The chain carries TRBV12-3 or TRBV12-4 and TRBJ1-2, with D perhaps matching TRBD1 (5 bases). The CDR3 is 15 residues long. Trimming left V 0 bases short and J 6 bases short, with 14 bases between. The CDR3 DNA is TGTGCCAGCAGTTTAGCTGGAGCATTGGGGGATGGCTACACCTTC. This sequence encodes CASSLAGALGDGYTF.

This clonotype showed up many times. The chain is built from TRBV20-1 and TRBJ1-4; TRBD1 matches at 8 bases. This CDR3 comprises 15 residues. After removal of 1 base from V and 8 bases from J, the junction contained 9 bases not matched to a gene. The germline CDR1 and CDR2 sequences are DFQATT and SNEGSKA (reference sequence). CDR3 sequence reads: CSARGPPGQEEKLFF. The CDR3, as DNA: TGCAGTGCTAGAGGGCCCCCGGGACAGGAAGAAAAACTGTTTTTT.

This clonotype occurred a few times. The V and J genes are TRBV12-3 or TRBV12-4 and TRBJ2-5; D perhaps matches TRBD1 (6 bases). V was shortened by 4 bases and J by 4 bases, with 19 bases between the two germline ends. The CDR3 has 16 amino acids. CDR3: CASSSWSAGARETQYF. DNA for the CDR3: TGTGCCAGCAGTTCGTGGTCTGCAGGGGCTCGAGAGACCCAGTACTTC.

This clonotype turned up a few times. The CDR3 spells CASSSSGVGAEQFF. As DNA, the CDR3 is TGTGCCAGCAGCTCTAGCGGGGTGGGCGCTGAGCAGTTCTTC. The chain has TRBV7-3 and TRBJ2-1; TRBD2 matches at 9 bases. Germline values: CDR1 SGHTA, CDR2 FQGTGA. CDR3 size: 14 residues. Unmatched junction bases numbered 7, after V lost 4 bases and J lost 9 bases.

The table lists this clonotype with a few counts. The chain is built from TRBV20-1 and TRBJ2-1; weak D call: TRBD2 (6 bases). Germline CDR1 DFQATT, CDR2 SNEGSKA (reference sequence). The CDR3 is 16 residues long. V lost 6 bases and J lost 3, with 21 bases in between. The CDR3 sequence: CSALDYLTEIYNEQFF. In DNA, the CDR3 is TGCAGTGCCCTGGACTACCTGACGGAAATCTACAATGAGCAGTTCTTC.

This clonotype was seen many times. The V gene is TRBV20-1, the J gene TRBJ2-1, with TRBD2 identical over 12 bases. The junction had 11 bases not matched to a gene; V was cut back by 6 bases and J by 8 bases. This CDR3 spans 15 amino acids. Germline V gives CDR1 DFQATT, CDR2 SNEGSKA (reference sequence). Written as DNA, the CDR3 is TGCAGTGCGGGATCTAGCGGGGGGGCCTATTATGAGCAGTTCTTC. Its translation: CSAGSSGGAYYEQFF.

In this sample, this clonotype turned up many times. The CDR3 DNA sequence: TGTGCCAGCCAGACATGGAACACTGAAGCTTTCTTT. This encodes CASQTWNTEAFF. The chain uses TRBV12-3 or TRBV12-4 and TRBJ1-1; no definite D call. The CDR3 length is 12 residues. The V end lost 8 bases, the J end lost 1 base, and 8 bases lay between the germline ends.

The rearrangement links TRBV4-3 to TRBJ2-1; 8 bases match TRBD2. The CDR3 covers 16 residues. The germline gives CDR1 LGHNA, CDR2 YSLEER. J gave up 4 bases and V 4 bases, and 9 bases lay outside the gene matches. CDR3 residues: CASSPQALAAYNEQFF. The CDR3 DNA follows: TGCGCCAGCAGCCCTCAGGCACTAGCGGCGTACAATGAGCAGTTCTTC.

The chain carries TRBV9 and TRBJ2-3; maybe TRBD2 (6 bases). The length of the CDR3 is 15 residues. Germline CDR1 is SGDLS and CDR2 is YYNGEE. The V gene lost 0 bases and the J gene lost 3 bases, with 11 bases spanning the gap. The CDR3 bases are TGTGCCAGCAGCGTAGGCGGCGGGACGACAGATACGCAGTATTTT. This gives the protein CASSVGGGTTDTQYF.

The genes are TRBV15 and TRBJ2-3; TRBD1 aligns across 7 bases. V lost 3 bases, J lost 0 bases, and 3 bases stayed unmatched. The CDR3 totals 15 residues. Germline V lookup: CDR1 LNHNV, CDR2 YYDKDF (reference sequence). The CDR3 nucleotides read TGTGCCACCAGCAGTCTACAGGGGAGCACAGATACGCAGTATTTT. This gives the protein CATSSLQGSTDTQYF.

This chain connects TRBV9 to TRBJ2-7; D is ambiguous. CDR3 length: 13 residues. V was cut by 3 bases and J by 0 bases, with 7 bases left in between. Germline V gives CDR1 SGDLS, CDR2 YYNGEE. The CDR3 sequence is CASSGMPSYEQYF. CDR3 sequence (DNA): TGTGCCAGCAGCGGAATGCCCTCCTACGAGCAGTACTTC.

This clonotype was found a few times. The chain uses TRBV20-1 and TRBJ2-1, with 15 bases fitting TRBD2. The V and J ends lost 2 bases and 2 bases, in that order; junction bases with no gene match: 4. There are 17 residues in the CDR3. Germline CDR1 reads DFQATT; CDR2 reads SNEGSKA (reference sequence). Here the CDR3 DNA reads TGCAGTGCTAGAAGGGGACTAGCGGGAGGCACCTACAATGAGCAGTTCTTC. Residues: CSARRGLAGGTYNEQFF.

The sample holds a few counts of this clonotype. The V gene is TRBV20-1, the J gene TRBJ2-2; D might be TRBD2 (5 bases). Germline V gene data show CDR1 as DFQATT and CDR2 as SNEGSKA (reference sequence). Trimming pared 6 bases from V and 0 bases from J, leaving 11 bases between. The CDR3 runs 14 residues. The CDR3 here is CSALKRSNTGELFF. CDR3 DNA sequence: TGCAGTGCCTTGAAGCGGTCGAACACCGGGGAGCTGTTTTTT.